This T cell receptor (beta chain) was profiled in a study of T cell responses to AZD1222 COVID-19 vaccine. Study results and caveats: Possibly, clonal diversity was underestimated; donors were largely white British and included more females. Researchers took repertoire samples only after the peak T cell response had come.

To note about this clone: What it binds is not known.

The assay was immunoSEQ multiplex PCR, and TCRdb's table has in-frame clones only and misses some. This sample has under 150,000 clones, with approximately 94% found just once. Sample: peripheral blood, taken on day 0 of AZD1222 vaccination. The receptor's source is an adult in good health.

CDR3 protein: CASSSGTRLYEQYF. The CDR3 nucleotides read TGTGCCAGTAGTAGCGGGACAAGACTCTACGAGCAGTACTTC. The chain is built from TRBV19 and TRBJ2-7; the D call may be TRBD1 or TRBD2 (6 bases each). V gave up 4 bases and J gave up 3 bases, with 13 bases separating them. The CDR3 totals 14 residues. Germline V gives CDR1 LNHDA, CDR2 SQIVND (reference sequence).